This T cell receptor (beta chain) was identified in a study of blood T cells in healthy people across ages (dated by TCRdb to between 2014 and 2017). For the study in its entirety: Template switching captured roughly one uniquely barcoded TCR beta cDNA molecule per two T cells in model experiments. Using deep sequencing normalized with unique cDNA molecular identifiers, the study measured how TCR beta repertoire diversity changes with age. Donors were grouped into four age groups: young (average about 15 years), middle-aged (roughly 38), aged (around 60) and long-lived (about 90). Donors of different ages were randomly distributed across sequencing lanes to avoid experimental bias. The study analyzed two additional independent replicas of 1 million unique cDNA reads from the same blood draw for two donors, one aged 18 to 30 and one aged 80 or older. Findings and caveats that apply to the study as a whole: Observed TCR beta diversity correlated strongly with the percentage of naive T cells measured by flow cytometry. As age increased, observed TCR beta diversity per million T cells dropped in a roughly linear way, and a significant reduction was already evident by age about 40. Compared with the aged group, more naive CD4+ T cells, fewer expanded clones and increased TCR diversity were shown by the long-lived group, suggesting age selection. Because donor CMV infection status was unknown, age-related changes in expanded clonotypes were potentially confounded. Estimates of total diversity based on one million sequenced T cells were considered lower bounds and underestimates. Since profiling was done on bulk unsorted PBMCs, naive and antigen-experienced compartments could not be conclusively compared.

Based on the germline V gene (reference sequence), the CDR1 and CDR2 sequences are DFQATT and SNEGSKA. V lost 1 base and J lost 2 bases; the stretch between them is 9 bases long. Spanning cysteine to phenylalanine, the CDR3 consists of 15 amino acids. Left in the record is the CDR3 DNA by itself, 45 bases read in frame from the first base. Donors were a few dozen systemically healthy Caucasian individuals from Russia aged 6 to 90 years. Around 10 milliliters of peripheral blood were drawn from each donor into EDTA-treated Vacutainer tubes. Ficoll-Paque density-gradient centrifugation was used to isolate PBMCs, with at least 7 million per sample. Trizol reagent was used to extract total RNA from PBMCs, with at least 5 micrograms per sample. For every donor, an aliquot of PBMCs went through flow cytometry to measure the percentages of naive CD45RAhigh/CD27high T cells. Of note for this clonotype: Its antigen is not yet known. No qualities accompany the bases; no much larger clone lies one base away.

The library was prepared using 5' RACE. Instrument on record: Illumina HiSeq 2500. A second PCR of roughly 7 to 12 cycles was run with a J-beta primer mix and a sample-barcoded 5' primer. Each TCR beta cDNA molecule received a unique molecular identifier from a template-switch 5' adaptor carrying 12 random nucleotides. Each sample yielded at least 2.5 million CDR3-containing paired-end reads. First-strand cDNA synthesis was performed from all RNA using the Mint cDNA synthesis kit, with priming by a TRBC-specific oligonucleotide. Following uracil-DNA glycosylase treatment, a first 18-cycle PCR with universal primers M1SS and BC2_uni_R was performed on all cDNA. On the authors' methods: For normalization, 1 million high-quality reads, each with a distinct molecular identifier, were randomly selected from each sample. Instead of being binned into consensus sequences, reads with shared molecular identifiers were discarded. MiTCR, with a Q25 quality threshold and the strictest error-elimination algorithm, was used for CDR3 identification, clonotype clustering and error correction. A nonparametric unseen species model with Euler transformation was used to estimate lower-bound total TCR beta diversity. TCRdb's own reprocessing of the public reads used fastp at Q25 and MiXCR and kept productive beta chains. Duplicate CDR3 protein sequences are folded into a single record with the most common DNA and genes. Here the V and J calls rest on TCRdb's processing, not on the authors' analysis. Here the sample has about 2 million distinct CDR3 sequences; around half occur a single time. The top ten constitute over 2% of the sample.

Recombination joined TRBV20-1 with TRBJ1-6; confidence is insufficient to name the D gene. This receptor was obtained from a woman aged 40 to 50 in good health. Sequences were obtained from blood. The CDR3: CSARGQSPYNSPLHF. The nucleotide sequence reads as follows: TGCAGTGCTAGAGGTCAAAGCCCCTATAATTCACCCCTCCACTTT.